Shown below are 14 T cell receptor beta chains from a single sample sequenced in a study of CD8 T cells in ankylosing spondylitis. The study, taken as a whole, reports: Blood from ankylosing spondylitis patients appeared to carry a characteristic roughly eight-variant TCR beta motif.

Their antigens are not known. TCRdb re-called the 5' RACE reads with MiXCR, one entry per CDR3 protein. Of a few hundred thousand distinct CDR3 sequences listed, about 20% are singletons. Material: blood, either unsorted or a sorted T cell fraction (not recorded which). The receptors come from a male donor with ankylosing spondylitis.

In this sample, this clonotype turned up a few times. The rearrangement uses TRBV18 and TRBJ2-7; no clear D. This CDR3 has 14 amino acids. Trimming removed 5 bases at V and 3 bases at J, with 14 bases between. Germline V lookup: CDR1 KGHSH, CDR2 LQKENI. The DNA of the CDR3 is TGTGCCAGCTCAACGACTGCAAGGCTCTACGAGCAGTACTTC. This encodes CASSTTARLYEQYF.

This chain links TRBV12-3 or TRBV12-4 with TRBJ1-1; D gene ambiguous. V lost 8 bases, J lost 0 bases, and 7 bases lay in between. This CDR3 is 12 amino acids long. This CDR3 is CASGRMNTEAFF. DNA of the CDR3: TGTGCCAGCGGCAGAATGAACACTGAAGCTTTCTTT.

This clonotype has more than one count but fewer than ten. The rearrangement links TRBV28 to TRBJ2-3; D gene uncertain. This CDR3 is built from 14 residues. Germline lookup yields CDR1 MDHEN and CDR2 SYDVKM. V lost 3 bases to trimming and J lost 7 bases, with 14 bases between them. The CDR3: CASSFVGNGHTQYF. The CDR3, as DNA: TGTGCCAGCAGTTTCGTCGGAAACGGCCATACGCAGTATTTT.

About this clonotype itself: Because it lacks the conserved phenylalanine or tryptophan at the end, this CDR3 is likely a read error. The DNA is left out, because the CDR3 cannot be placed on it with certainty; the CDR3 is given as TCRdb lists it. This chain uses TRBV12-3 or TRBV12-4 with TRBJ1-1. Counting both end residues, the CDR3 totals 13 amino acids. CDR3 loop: CASAPQAGGGISV.

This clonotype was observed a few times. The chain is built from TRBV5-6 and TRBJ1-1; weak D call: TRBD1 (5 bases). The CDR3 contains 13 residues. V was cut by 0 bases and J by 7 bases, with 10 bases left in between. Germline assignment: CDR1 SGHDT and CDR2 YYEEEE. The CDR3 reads CASSLAGLGEAFF. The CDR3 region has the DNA TGTGCCAGCAGCTTGGCAGGGCTCGGTGAAGCTTTCTTT.

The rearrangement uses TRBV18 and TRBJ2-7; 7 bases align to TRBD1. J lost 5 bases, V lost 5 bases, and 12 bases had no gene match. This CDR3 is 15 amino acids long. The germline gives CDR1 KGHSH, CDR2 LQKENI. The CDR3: CASSKSRQGADEQYF. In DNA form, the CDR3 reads TGTGCCAGCTCAAAAAGCCGACAGGGCGCGGACGAGCAGTACTTC. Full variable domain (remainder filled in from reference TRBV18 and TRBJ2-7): NAGVMQNPRHLVRRRGQEARLRCSPMKGHSHVYWYRQLPEEGLKFMVYLQKENIIDESGMPKERFSAEFPKEGPSILRIQQVVRGDSAAYFCASSKSRQGADEQYFGPGTRLTVT.

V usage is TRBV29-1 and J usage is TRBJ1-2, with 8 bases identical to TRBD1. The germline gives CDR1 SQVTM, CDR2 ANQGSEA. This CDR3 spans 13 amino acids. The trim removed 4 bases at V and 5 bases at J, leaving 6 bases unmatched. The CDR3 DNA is TGCAGCGTTGGGTACAGGGGGTATTATGGCTACACCTTC. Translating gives CSVGYRGYYGYTF.

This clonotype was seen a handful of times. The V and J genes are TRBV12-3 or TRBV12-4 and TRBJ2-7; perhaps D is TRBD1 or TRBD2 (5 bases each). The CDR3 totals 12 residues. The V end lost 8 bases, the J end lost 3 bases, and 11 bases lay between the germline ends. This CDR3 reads CASRGVDYEQYF. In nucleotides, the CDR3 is TGTGCCAGCCGAGGGGTAGACTACGAGCAGTACTTC.

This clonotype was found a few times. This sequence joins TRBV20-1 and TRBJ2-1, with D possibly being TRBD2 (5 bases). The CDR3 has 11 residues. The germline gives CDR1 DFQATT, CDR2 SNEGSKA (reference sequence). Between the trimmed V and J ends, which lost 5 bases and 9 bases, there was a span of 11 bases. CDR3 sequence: CSAGLSGEQFF. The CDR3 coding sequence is TGCAGTGCTGGACTCTCAGGTGAGCAGTTCTTC.

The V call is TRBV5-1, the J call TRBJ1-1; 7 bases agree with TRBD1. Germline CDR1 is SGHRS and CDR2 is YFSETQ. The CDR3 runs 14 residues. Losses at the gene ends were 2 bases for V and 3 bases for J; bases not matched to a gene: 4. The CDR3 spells CASSFATGDTEAFF. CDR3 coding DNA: TGCGCCAGCAGCTTTGCCACAGGGGACACTGAAGCTTTCTTT.

The CDR3 DNA is TGCGCCAGCAGCCCCCCGCCTAGCGGTCGCTCCTACGAGCAGTACTTC. It encodes CASSPPPSGRSYEQYF. The chain recombines TRBV5-1 with TRBJ2-7, with 7 bases fitting TRBD2. This CDR3 spans 16 amino acids. V shed 4 bases and J 0 bases; nucleotides not matched to a gene: 10. CDR1 SGHRS and CDR2 YFSETQ come from the germline V gene.

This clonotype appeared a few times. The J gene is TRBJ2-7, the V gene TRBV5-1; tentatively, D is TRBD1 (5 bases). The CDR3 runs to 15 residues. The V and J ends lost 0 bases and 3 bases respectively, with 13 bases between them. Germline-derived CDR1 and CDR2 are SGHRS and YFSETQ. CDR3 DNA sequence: TGCGCCAGCAGCTTGGGTAGTCAGGGCGTCTACGAGCAGTACTTC. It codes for CASSLGSQGVYEQYF.

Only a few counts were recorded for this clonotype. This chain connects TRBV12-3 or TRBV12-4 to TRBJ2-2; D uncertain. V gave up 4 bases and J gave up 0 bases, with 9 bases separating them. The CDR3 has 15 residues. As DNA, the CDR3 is TGTGCCAGCAGTTCGGCCCGATCGAACACCGGGGAGCTGTTTTTT. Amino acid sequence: CASSSARSNTGELFF.

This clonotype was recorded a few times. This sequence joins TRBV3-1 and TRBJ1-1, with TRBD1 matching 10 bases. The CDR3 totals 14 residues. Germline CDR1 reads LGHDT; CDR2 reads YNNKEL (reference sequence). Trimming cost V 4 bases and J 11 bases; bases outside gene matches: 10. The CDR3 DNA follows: TGTGCCAGCAGCCCAGTCCCGGGACAGGGGTTCGCTTTCTTT. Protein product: CASSPVPGQGFAFF.